This record concerns one T cell receptor (beta chain) sequence. Other DNA sequences within the sample encode an identical CDR3. Participants, about 18 to 90 years old, spanned fewer than 30 US areas. This specimen belongs to a study of blood T cell repertoires in COVID-19. Overall study context: COVID-19 samples from acute and convalescent phases originated in the United States, Italy and Spain.

In the source study's methods: Nucleated cell counts were estimated from reference gene primer amplification. Data came from immunoSEQ multiplex PCR; TCRdb stores just in-frame clones and leaves some out. The V and J calls and the clone size are those of that table, but D and trimming were determined from the DNA. The sample has about 320,000 clones, 85% seen once. Germline V gives CDR1 MDHEN, CDR2 SYDVKM. The CDR3 is 14 residues long. The V segment lost 6 bases and the J segment 1 base; nucleotides outside the gene matches: 5. The gene calls are TRBV28 and TRBJ1-1, with 7 nucleotides matching TRBD1. The receptor's source is a woman in her 30s who had been exposed to COVID-19. Material: PBMCs or T cells enriched from blood (not recorded which). The CDR3: CASSSGQPNTEAFF. The CDR3 DNA reads TGTGCCAGCAGCTCGGGACAGCCGAACACTGAAGCTTTCTTT. Variable domain in full (rest from reference TRBV28 and TRBJ1-1): DVKVTQSSRYLVKRTGEKVFLECVQDMDHENMFWYRQDPGLGLRLIYFSYDVKMKEKGDIPEGYSVSREKKERFSLILESASTNQTSMYLCASSSGQPNTEAFFGQGTRLTVV.